This T cell receptor beta chain was profiled in a study of vaccination and CD4 T cells after COVID-19. Study background: Of the convalescent patients, who were SARS-CoV-2 positive by nasal swab PCR, about 10 had mild and one severe disease. Cellular stimulation was performed using overlapping spike peptides derived from SARS-CoV-2, HCoV-NL63, HCoV-OC43 and HCoV-229E. Overall study findings and caveats: Post-vaccination, and not before, a median approximately 89% of reactive clones appeared in convalescent patients.

Remarks on this clonotype: Its antigen is currently unknown.

V dropped 5 bases and J dropped 5 bases, with 12 bases sitting between them. This CDR3 is 13 amino acids long. Germline lookup yields CDR1 SEHNR and CDR2 FQNEAQ (reference sequence). Stated treatment: roughly ten-day PBMC culture with coronavirus spike peptide pools or control peptides (ViraFEST assay). Oncomine TCR Beta short-read sequencing was applied to DNA from cultured CD4+ T cells. TCRdb independently ran MiXCR on the PCR reads; one entry per CDR3 protein. The sample records about 11,000 distinct CDR3 sequences, about 38% being singletons. The source is a human donor who had recovered from COVID-19. The genes are TRBV7-9 and TRBJ2-5; perhaps TRBD2 as D (7 bases). Sequencing was done on a sample of CD4+ T cells from blood, cultured in vitro. CDR3 DNA: TGTGCCAGCAGCCTCGGGGGGCTGGAGACCCAGTACTTC. This codes for CASSLGGLETQYF.